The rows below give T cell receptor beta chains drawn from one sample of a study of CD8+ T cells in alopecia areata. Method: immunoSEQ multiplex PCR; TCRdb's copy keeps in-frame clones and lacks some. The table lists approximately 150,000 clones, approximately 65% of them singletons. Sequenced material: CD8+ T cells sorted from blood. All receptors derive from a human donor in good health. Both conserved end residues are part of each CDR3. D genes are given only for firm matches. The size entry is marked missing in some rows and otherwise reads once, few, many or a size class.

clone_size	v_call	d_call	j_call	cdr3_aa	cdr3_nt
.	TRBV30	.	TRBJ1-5	CAWSVPDRRNQPQHF	TGTGCCTGGAGTGTACCAGACAGGAGGAATCAGCCCCAGCATTTT
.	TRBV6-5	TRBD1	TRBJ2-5	CASSHRQGATTQYF	TGTGCCAGCAGTCACAGACAGGGGGCGACGACCCAGTACTTC
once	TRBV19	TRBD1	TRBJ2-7	CASSTSGTGYEQYF	TGTGCCAGTAGTACGTCCGGGACAGGCTACGAGCAGTACTTC
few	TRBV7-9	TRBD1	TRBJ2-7	CASSTGTENEQYF	TGTGCCAGCAGCACCGGGACAGAAAACGAGCAGTACTTC
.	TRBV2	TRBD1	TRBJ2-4	CASKHRGPKNIQYF	TGTGCCAGCAAACACAGGGGGCCCAAAAACATTCAGTACTTC
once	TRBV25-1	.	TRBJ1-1	CASRLGGNTEAFF	TGTGCCAGCAGGTTGGGGGGGAACACTGAAGCTTTCTTT
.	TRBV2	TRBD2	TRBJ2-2	CASRGTSGFAGELFF	TGTGCCAGCAGGGGGACTAGCGGATTTGCCGGGGAGCTGTTTTTT
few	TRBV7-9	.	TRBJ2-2	CASSLAVRGELFF	TGTGCCAGCAGCTTAGCAGTCCGCGGGGAGCTGTTTTTT
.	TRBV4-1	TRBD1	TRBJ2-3	CASSQGLIQGALSLAQYF	TGCGCCAGCAGCCAAGGCCTAATCCAGGGGGCGCTTTCATTGGCGCAGTATTTT
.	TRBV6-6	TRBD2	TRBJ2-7	CASCKVAGADEQYF	TGTGCCAGCTGTAAGGTAGCGGGAGCGGACGAGCAGTACTTC
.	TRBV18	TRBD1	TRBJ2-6	CASSPISSRTGPHSGANVLTF	TGTGCCAGCTCACCAATATCTTCTCGGACAGGGCCACACTCTGGGGCCAACGTCCTGACTTTC